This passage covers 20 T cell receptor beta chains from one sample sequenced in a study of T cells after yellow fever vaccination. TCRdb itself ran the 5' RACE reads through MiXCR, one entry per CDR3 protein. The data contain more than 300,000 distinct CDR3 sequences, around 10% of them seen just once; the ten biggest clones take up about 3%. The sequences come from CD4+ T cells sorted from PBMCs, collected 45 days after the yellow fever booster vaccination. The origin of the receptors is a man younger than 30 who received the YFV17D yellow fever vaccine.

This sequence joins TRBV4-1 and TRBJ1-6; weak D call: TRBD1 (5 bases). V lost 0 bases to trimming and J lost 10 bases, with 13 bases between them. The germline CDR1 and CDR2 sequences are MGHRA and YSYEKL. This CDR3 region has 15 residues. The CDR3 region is CASSQDSRVRSPLHF. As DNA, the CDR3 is TGCGCCAGCAGCCAAGATTCCAGGGTTAGATCACCCCTCCACTTT.

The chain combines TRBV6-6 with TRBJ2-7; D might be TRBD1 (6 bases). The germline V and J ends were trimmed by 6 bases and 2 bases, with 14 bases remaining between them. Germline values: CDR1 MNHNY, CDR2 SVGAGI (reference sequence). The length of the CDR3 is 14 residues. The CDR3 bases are TGTGCCAGCAGGGGGGCCCAGGCAGCCTACGAGCAGTACTTC. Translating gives CASRGAQAAYEQYF.

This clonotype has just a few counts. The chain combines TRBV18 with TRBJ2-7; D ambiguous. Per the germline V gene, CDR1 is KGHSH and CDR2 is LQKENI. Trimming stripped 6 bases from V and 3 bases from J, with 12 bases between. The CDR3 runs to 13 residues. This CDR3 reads CASSISDRYEQYF. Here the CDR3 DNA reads TGTGCCAGCTCCATCTCGGACCGCTACGAGCAGTACTTC.

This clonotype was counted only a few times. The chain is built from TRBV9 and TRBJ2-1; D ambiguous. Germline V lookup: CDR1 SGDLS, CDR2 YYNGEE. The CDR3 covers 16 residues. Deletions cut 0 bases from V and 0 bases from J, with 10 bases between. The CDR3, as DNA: TGTGCCAGCAGCGTAGGACGACCGAGCTCCTACAATGAGCAGTTCTTC. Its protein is CASSVGRPSSYNEQFF.

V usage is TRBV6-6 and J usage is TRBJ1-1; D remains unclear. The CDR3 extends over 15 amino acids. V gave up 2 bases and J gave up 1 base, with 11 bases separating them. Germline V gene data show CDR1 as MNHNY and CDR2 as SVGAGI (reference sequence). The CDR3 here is CASSYPNRGNTEAFF. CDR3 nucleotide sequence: TGTGCCAGCAGTTACCCAAACCGGGGGAACACTGAAGCTTTCTTT.

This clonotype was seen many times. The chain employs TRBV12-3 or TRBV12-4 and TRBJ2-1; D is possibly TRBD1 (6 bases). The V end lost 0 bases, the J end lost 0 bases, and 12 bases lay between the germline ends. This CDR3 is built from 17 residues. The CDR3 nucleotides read TGTGCCAGCAGTTTAGCGGCCCAGGGGAGCTCCTACAATGAGCAGTTCTTC. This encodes CASSLAAQGSSYNEQFF.

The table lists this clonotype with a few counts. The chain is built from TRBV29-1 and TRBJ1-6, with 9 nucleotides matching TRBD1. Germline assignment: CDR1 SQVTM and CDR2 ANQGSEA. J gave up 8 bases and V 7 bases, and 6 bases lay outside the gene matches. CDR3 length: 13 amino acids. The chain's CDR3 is CSARDRADSPLHF. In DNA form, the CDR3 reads TGCAGCGCGAGGGACAGGGCAGATTCACCCCTCCACTTT.

The CDR3 bases are TGCGCCAGCAGCCCCGCGGGGACAGAGACAGATACGCAGTATTTT. Translation gives CASSPAGTETDTQYF. The chain is built from TRBV5-1 and TRBJ2-3; D is perhaps TRBD1 (7 bases). The CDR3 is 15 amino acids. CDR1 and CDR2 (germline): SGHRS, YFSETQ. Trimming pared 4 bases from V and 3 bases from J, leaving 15 bases between.

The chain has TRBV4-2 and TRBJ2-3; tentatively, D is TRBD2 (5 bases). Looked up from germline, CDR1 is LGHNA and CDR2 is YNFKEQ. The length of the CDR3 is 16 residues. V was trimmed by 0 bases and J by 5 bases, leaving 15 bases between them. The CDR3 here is CASSQESQRLGDTQYF. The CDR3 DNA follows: TGTGCCAGCAGCCAAGAATCCCAGCGGCTAGGAGATACGCAGTATTTT.

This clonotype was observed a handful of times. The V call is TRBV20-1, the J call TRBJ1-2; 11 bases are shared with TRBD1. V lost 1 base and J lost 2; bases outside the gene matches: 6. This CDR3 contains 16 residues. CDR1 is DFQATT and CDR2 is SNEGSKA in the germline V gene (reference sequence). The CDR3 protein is CSARGTGGAWNYGYTF. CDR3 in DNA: TGCAGTGCTAGAGGGACAGGGGGCGCCTGGAACTATGGCTACACCTTC.

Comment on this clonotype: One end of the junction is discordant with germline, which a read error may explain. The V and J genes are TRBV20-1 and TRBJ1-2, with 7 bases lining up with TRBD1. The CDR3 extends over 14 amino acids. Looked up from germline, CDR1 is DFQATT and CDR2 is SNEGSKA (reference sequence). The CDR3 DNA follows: TGCAGTGCTAGAGGGGGGACAGTAGTAATCCAGGGGTCCTTC. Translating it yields CSARGGTVVIQGSF.

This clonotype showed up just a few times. The CDR3 loop reads CASSAAGGRETQYF. The CDR3 nucleotides read TGCGCCAGCAGCGCAGCGGGGGGGCGGGAGACCCAGTACTTC. The chain couples TRBV4-3 to TRBJ2-5, with 10 bases fitting TRBD2. Germline V CDR1 and CDR2: LGHNA, YSLEER. The CDR3 has 14 amino acids. With V trimmed by 5 bases and J by 5 bases, 5 bases remained unmatched.

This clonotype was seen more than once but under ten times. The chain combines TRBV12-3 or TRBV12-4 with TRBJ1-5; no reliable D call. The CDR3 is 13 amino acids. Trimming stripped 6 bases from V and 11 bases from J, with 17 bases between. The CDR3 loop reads CASSYAPREAQHF. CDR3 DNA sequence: TGTGCCAGCAGCTATGCCCCCCGCGAAGCCCAGCATTTT.

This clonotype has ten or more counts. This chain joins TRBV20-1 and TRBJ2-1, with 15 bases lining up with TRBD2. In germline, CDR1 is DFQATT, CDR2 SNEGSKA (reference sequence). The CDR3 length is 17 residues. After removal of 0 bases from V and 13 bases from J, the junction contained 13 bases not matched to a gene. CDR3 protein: CSARDRGTGTSGGSQFF. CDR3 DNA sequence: TGCAGTGCTAGAGATCGGGGTACCGGGACTAGCGGGGGGTCACAGTTCTTC.

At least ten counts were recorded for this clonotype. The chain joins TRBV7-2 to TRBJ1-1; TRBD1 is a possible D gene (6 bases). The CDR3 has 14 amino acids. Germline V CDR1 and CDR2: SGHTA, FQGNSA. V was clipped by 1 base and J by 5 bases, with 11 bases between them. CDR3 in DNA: TGTGCCAGCAGCTTAGGCCTACAGGGTACTGAAGCTTTCTTT. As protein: CASSLGLQGTEAFF.

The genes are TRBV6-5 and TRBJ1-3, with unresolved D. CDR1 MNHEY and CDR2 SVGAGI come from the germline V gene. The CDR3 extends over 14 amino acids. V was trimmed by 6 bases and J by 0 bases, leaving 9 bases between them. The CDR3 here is CASSSVLSGNTIYF. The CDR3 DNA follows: TGTGCCAGCAGCTCTGTACTCTCTGGAAACACCATATATTTT.

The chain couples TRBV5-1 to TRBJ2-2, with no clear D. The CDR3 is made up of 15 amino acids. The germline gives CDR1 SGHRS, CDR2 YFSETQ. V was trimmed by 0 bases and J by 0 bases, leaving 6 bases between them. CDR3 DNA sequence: TGCGCCAGCAGCTTGGAAGGTCCGAACACCGGGGAGCTGTTTTTT. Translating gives CASSLEGPNTGELFF.

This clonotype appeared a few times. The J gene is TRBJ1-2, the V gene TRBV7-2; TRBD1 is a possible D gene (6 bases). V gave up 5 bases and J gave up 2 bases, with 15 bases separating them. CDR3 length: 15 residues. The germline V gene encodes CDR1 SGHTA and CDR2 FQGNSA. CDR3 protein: CASSQGQGQNYGYTF. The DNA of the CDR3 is TGTGCCAGCAGCCAAGGGCAGGGGCAGAACTATGGCTACACCTTC. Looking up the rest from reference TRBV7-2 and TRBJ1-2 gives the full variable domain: GAGVSQSPSNKVTEKGKDVELRCDPISGHTALYWYRQSLGQGLEFLIYFQGNSAPDKSGLPSDRFSAERTGGSVSTLTIQRTQQEDSAVYLCASSQGQGQNYGYTFGSGTRLTVV.

The CDR3 nucleotides read TGTGCCAGCAGTGACAGCGGGGGGGTTTCAGATACGCAGTATTTT. Translating it yields CASSDSGGVSDTQYF. J is TRBJ2-3 and V is TRBV7-8; 10 bases align to TRBD2. CDR1 and CDR2 (germline): SGHVS, FQNEAQ. The V segment lost 6 bases and the J segment 4 bases; nucleotides outside the gene matches: 7. The CDR3 totals 15 residues.

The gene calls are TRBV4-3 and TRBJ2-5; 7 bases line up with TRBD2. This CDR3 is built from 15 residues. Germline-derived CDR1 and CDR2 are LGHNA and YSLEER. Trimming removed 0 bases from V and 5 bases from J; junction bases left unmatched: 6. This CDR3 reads CASSQDSGGRETQYF. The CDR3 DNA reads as TGCGCCAGCAGCCAAGATTCCGGGGGGAGGGAGACCCAGTACTTC.